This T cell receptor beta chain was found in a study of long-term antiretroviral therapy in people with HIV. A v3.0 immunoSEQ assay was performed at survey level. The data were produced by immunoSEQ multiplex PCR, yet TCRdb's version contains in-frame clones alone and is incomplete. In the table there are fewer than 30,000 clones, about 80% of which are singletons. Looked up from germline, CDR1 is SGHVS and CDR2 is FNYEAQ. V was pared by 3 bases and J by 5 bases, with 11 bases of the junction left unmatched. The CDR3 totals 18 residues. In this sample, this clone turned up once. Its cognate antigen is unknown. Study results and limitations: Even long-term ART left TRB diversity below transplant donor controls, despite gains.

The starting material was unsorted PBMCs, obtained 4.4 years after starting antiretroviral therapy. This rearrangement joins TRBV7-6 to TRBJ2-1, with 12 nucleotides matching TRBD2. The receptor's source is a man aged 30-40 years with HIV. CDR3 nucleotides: TGTGCCAGCAGCTTCGCCCCTAGCGGGAGGGCCAGGGACAATGAGCAGTTCTTC. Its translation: CASSFAPSGRARDNEQFF.